This T cell receptor (beta chain) comes out of a study of blood T cell repertoires in COVID-19. Produced via immunoSEQ multiplex PCR; TCRdb's table is partial and in-frame only. The repertoire includes about 160,000 clones, approximately 81% of them detected once, and around 1.1% sits in the top ten. The CDR3 runs 14 residues. The germline V gene has CDR1 MGHDK and CDR2 SYGVNS. Losses at the gene ends were 1 base for V and 2 bases for J; bases not matched to a gene: 2. The clonotype originates from a man aged 35-49 years with acute or convalescent COVID-19. The sample consisted of peripheral blood. The chain carries TRBV25-1 and TRBJ2-7, with 7 bases lining up with TRBD1. The chain's CDR3 is CASSEWDRTYEQYF. CDR3 DNA sequence: TGTGCCAGCAGTGAATGGGACAGAACCTACGAGCAGTACTTC.